The 6 T cell receptor beta chains below all came from one sample that was sequenced in a study of CD8 T cells in ankylosing spondylitis. TCRdb itself ran the 5' RACE reads through MiXCR, one entry per CDR3 protein. The table has more than 250,000 distinct CDR3 sequences, 9.5% to 13% seen once. Sequencing was carried out using blood, either unsorted or a sorted T cell fraction (not recorded which). The receptors were sampled from a female donor with ankylosing spondylitis or in good health (not recorded which).

This clonotype came up many times. The V gene is TRBV5-1, the J gene TRBJ2-5; D is ambiguous. Trimming cost V 4 bases and J 0 bases, with 10 bases left between them. CDR1 is SGHRS, CDR2 YFSETQ, per germline. This CDR3 contains 14 residues. DNA for the CDR3: TGCGCCAGCAGCCCCGCCCGGAACCAAGAGACCCAGTACTTC. This sequence encodes CASSPARNQETQYF.

This clonotype has at least ten counts. Here the CDR3 DNA reads TGCAGTGCGATTGGACACTCGAACACCGGGGAGCTGTTTTTT. Its translation: CSAIGHSNTGELFF. This sequence joins TRBV20-1 and TRBJ2-2, with D possibly TRBD1 on 5 matching bases. V gave up 6 bases and J gave up 0 bases, with 11 bases separating them. In germline, CDR1 is DFQATT, CDR2 SNEGSKA (reference sequence). This CDR3 contains 14 residues.

This clonotype was counted only a few times. V gene TRBV20-1 combines with J gene TRBJ2-1; TRBD2 matches 9 bases. The V gene's germline CDR1 is DFQATT and CDR2 SNEGSKA (reference sequence). The CDR3 extends over 17 amino acids. V lost 3 bases and J lost 0; bases outside the gene matches: 9. CDR3 region: CSASRGGVTSSYNEQFF. Written as DNA, the CDR3 is TGCAGTGCTAGCCGCGGGGGGGTTACTAGCTCCTACAATGAGCAGTTCTTC.

This clonotype was counted between two and nine times. This chain connects TRBV7-8 to TRBJ2-3; tentatively, D is TRBD2 (6 bases). The CDR3 covers 15 residues. Deletions cut 2 bases from V and 2 bases from J, with 11 bases between. Germline V gene sequence: CDR1 SGHVS, CDR2 FQNEAQ. CDR3 DNA: TGTGCCAGCAGCTTATTCTTAGCGGCCACAGATACGCAGTATTTT. Translating it yields CASSLFLAATDTQYF.

This clonotype was seen more than once but under ten times. V gene TRBV5-1 combines with J gene TRBJ2-2; 8 bases agree with TRBD2. The CDR3 covers 16 residues. Germline V gene sequence: CDR1 SGHRS, CDR2 YFSETQ. Trimming removed 0 bases from V and 8 bases from J; junction bases left unmatched: 9. The CDR3 here is CASSLGAGAGPGELFF. CDR3 nucleotides: TGCGCCAGCAGCTTGGGAGCGGGAGCCGGGCCGGGGGAGCTGTTTTTT.

Many counts were recorded for this clonotype. The chain joins TRBV5-1 to TRBJ2-7; no clear D gene. This CDR3 is built from 11 residues. Trimming stripped 2 bases from V and 6 bases from J, with 6 bases between. Germline V lookup: CDR1 SGHRS, CDR2 YFSETQ. CDR3 DNA sequence: TGCGCCAGCAGCTTTGACGGCGAGCAGTACTTC. Translating it yields CASSFDGEQYF.